Following are 8 T cell receptor beta chains from one sample sequenced in a study of shared clonotypes between healthy human individuals. The protocol was immunoSEQ multiplex PCR, while the TCRdb copy is restricted to in-frame clones and leaves out a portion. The data hold under 1,100,000 clones, with 75% observed a single time. The sequenced material came from memory CD4+ T cells sorted from blood. Subset here: CD45RA-negative fraction. The receptors here all came from a man between 18 and 35 years old in good health.

J is TRBJ2-1 and V is TRBV6-5; a possible D gene is TRBD1 (6 bases). Germline V gene lookup returns CDR1 MNHEY and CDR2 SVGAGI. V lost 5 bases, J lost 8 bases, and 19 bases lay in between. The CDR3 is made up of 15 amino acids. For the CDR3, the DNA is TGTGCCAGCAGTATAGTGGGGGCCCAGGCCCATGAGCAGTTCTTC. This gives the protein CASSIVGAQAHEQFF.

This clone was detected only a few times. The V gene is TRBV7-8, the J gene TRBJ2-5; perhaps TRBD1 as D (6 bases). CDR1 SGHVS and CDR2 FQNEAQ come from the germline V gene. The ends were cut back, 2 bases at V and 5 bases at J, with 15 bases in the middle. CDR3 length equals 15 residues. The CDR3 DNA sequence: TGTGCCAGCAGCTTAACAGGGTCGAGCGGTGAGACCCAGTACTTC. Translated, it gives CASSLTGSSGETQYF.

The sample holds one count of this clone. This chain uses TRBV5-1 with TRBJ2-7, with 7 bases lining up with TRBD1. Germline CDR1 SGHRS, CDR2 YFSETQ. This CDR3 is 14 amino acids long. Germline trimming cut 1 base from V and 5 bases from J; bases unmatched to any gene: 6. The DNA for the CDR3 is TGCGCCAGCAGCTTGAGACAGGGTCTCGACGAGCAGTACTTC. Its protein is CASSLRQGLDEQYF. The full variable domain, in which reference TRBV5-1 and TRBJ2-7 provide the parts outside the CDR3, is KAGVTQTPRYLIKTRGQQVTLSCSPISGHRSVSWYQQTPGQGLQFLFEYFSETQRNKGNFPGRFSGRQFSNSRSEMNVSTLELGDSALYLCASSLRQGLDEQYFGPGTRLTVT.

The rearrangement links TRBV30 to TRBJ2-3; 8 bases fit TRBD1. Losses at the gene ends were 3 bases for V and 7 bases for J; bases not matched to a gene: 12. The CDR3 covers 15 residues. The germline CDR1 and CDR2 sequences are GTSNPN and SVGIG (reference sequence). The CDR3 DNA sequence: TGTGCCTGGAGCCTATCCGCAGGGGGCATGAATACGCAGTATTTT. Residues: CAWSLSAGGMNTQYF. Combining the CDR3 with reference TRBV30 and TRBJ2-3 gives the whole variable domain SQTIHQWPATLVQPVGSPLSLECTVEGTSNPNLYWYRQAAGRGLQLLFYSVGIGQISSEVPQNLSASRPQDRQFILSSKKLLLSDSGFYLCAWSLSAGGMNTQYFGPGTRLTVL.

This chain links TRBV5-1 with TRBJ2-1; no reliable D call. Looked up from germline, CDR1 is SGHRS and CDR2 is YFSETQ. The CDR3 loop spans 13 amino acids. Trimming removed 3 bases from V and 7 bases from J, with 11 bases in between. The CDR3 DNA reads TGCGCCAGCAGCTCGAACTCACGGAATGAGCAGTTCTTC. This gives the protein CASSSNSRNEQFF.

The chain has TRBV6-5 and TRBJ1-6; TRBD1 is a possible D gene (5 bases). Germline V CDR1 and CDR2: MNHEY, SVGAGI. V lost 6 bases and J lost 7, with 16 bases in between. This CDR3 contains 15 residues. The CDR3 DNA follows: TGTGCCAGCAGCACATCGGGACCCTCGAATTCACCCCTCCACTTT. Translating it yields CASSTSGPSNSPLHF.

V is TRBV5-1 and J is TRBJ2-5, with D perhaps matching TRBD2 (6 bases). Between the trimmed V and J ends, which lost 0 bases and 4 bases, there was a span of 13 bases. CDR1 and CDR2 from the germline V gene are SGHRS and YFSETQ. The CDR3 is 15 residues long. The CDR3 region has the DNA TGCGCCAGCAGCTTGGGCATGCCAGCGGGAGAGACCCAGTACTTC. It is translated as CASSLGMPAGETQYF.

A single count supports this clone. The V call is TRBV25-1, the J call TRBJ2-2, with 9 nucleotides matching TRBD2. The CDR3 spans 14 residues. With 8 bases clipped from V and 3 bases from J, the junction kept 4 bases outside the gene matches. Per the germline V gene, CDR1 is MGHDK and CDR2 is SYGVNS. CDR3 sequence reads: CASSGTSHTGELFF. The CDR3, as DNA: TGTGCCAGCTCCGGGACTAGCCACACCGGGGAGCTGTTTTTT.